The clone carrying this TCR beta chain has just a few counts. Its matching antigen is unknown. CDR3 size: 13 residues. The J segment lost 4 bases and the V segment lost 6 bases, leaving 3 bases of the junction unmatched. Germline CDR1 and CDR2: WSHSY and SAAADI. This sample was taken from a study of shared clonotypes between healthy human individuals. Study outcomes and limitations: All-four-donor shared clonotypes had higher generation probabilities than non-shared clonotypes did.

The method was immunoSEQ multiplex PCR; TCRdb's version includes in-frame clones alone and lacks a portion of them. The data hold about 710,000 clones, with approximately 72% observed a single time. The chain combines TRBV10-2 with TRBJ2-3, with 8 nucleotides matching TRBD2. Sample: memory CD4+ T cells sorted from blood. This sample's subset: CD45RA-negative fraction. This receptor was obtained from a woman in her 30s in good health. CDR3 amino acids: CASRAGASDTQYF. For the CDR3, the DNA is TGCGCCAGCAGAGCGGGAGCGTCAGATACGCAGTATTTT.